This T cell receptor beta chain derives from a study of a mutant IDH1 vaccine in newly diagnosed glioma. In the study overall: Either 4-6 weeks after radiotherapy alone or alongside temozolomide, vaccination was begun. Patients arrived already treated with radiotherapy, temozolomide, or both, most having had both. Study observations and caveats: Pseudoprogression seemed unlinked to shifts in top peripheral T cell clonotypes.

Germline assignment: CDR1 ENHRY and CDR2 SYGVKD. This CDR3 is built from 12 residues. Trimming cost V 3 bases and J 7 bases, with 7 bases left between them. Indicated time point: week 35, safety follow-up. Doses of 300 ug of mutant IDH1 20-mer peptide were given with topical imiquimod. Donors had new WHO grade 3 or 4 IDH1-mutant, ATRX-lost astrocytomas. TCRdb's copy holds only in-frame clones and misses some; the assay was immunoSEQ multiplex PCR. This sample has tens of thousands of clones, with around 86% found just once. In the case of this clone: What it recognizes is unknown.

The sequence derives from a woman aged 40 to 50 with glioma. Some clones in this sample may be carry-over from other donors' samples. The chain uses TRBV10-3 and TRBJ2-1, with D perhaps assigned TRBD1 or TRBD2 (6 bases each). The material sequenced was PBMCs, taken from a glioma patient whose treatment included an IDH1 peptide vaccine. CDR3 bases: TGTGCCATCAGTGAAGGGGGGAATGAGCAGTTCTTC. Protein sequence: CAISEGGNEQFF.